Sequencing of this TCR beta chain was carried out in a study of OX40 agonist ivuxolimab in advanced cancers. Findings of the study overall: Compared with CD4+, CD8+ T cells on average had more expanded clones. CD4+ and CD8+ T cells in blood underwent clonal expansion by week 6 at 0.1 to 3.0 mg/kg. No determination was made of the antigen specificity of the expanded peripheral T cells.

Points on this clone: Its antigen is as yet unknown.

Repertoires were generated with immunoSEQ multiplex PCR, while TCRdb's copy carries only in-frame clones and drops some. The table records tens of thousands of clones, about 73% of them present only once. Deletions cut 0 bases from V and 4 bases from J, with 10 bases between. Germline V gene lookup returns CDR1 SEHNR and CDR2 FQNEAQ (reference sequence). This CDR3 has 14 amino acids. The chain couples TRBV7-9 to TRBJ2-7; D might be TRBD2 (6 bases). The clonotype comes from an adult with an advanced solid tumor such as melanoma, head and neck, liver or kidney cancer. The sample was CD4+ or CD8+ T cells sorted from blood, taken in a trial of the OX40 agonist ivuxolimab. The chain's CDR3 is CASSLAAGRYEQYF. The CDR3 DNA reads TGTGCCAGCAGCTTAGCGGCGGGACGGTACGAGCAGTACTTC. The full variable domain, with the rest looked up from reference TRBV7-9 and TRBJ2-7, is DTGVSQNPRHKITKRGQNVTFRCDPISEHNRLYWYRQTLGQGPEFLTYFQNEAQLEKSRLLSDRFSAERPKGSFSTLEIQRTEQGDSAMYLCASSLAAGRYEQYFGPGTRLTVT.